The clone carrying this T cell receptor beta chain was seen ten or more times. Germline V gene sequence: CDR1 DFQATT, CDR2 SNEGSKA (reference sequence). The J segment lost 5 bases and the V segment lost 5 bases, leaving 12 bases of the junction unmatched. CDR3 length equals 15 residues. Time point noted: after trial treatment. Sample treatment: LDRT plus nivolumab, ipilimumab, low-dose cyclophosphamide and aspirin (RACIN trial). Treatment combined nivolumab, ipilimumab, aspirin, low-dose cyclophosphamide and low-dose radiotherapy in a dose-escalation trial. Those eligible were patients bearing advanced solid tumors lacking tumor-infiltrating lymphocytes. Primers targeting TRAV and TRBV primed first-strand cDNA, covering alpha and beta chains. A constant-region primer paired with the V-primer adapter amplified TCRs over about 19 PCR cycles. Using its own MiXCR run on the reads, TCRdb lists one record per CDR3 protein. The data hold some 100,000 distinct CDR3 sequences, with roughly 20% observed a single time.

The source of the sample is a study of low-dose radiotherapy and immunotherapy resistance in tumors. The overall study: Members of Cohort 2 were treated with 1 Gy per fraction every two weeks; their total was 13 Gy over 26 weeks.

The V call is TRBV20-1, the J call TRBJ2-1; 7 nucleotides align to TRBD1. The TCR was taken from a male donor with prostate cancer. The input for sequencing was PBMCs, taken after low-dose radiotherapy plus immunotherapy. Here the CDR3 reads CSAPLPGTDNNEQFF. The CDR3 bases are TGCAGTGCTCCGCTACCCGGGACAGATAACAATGAGCAGTTCTTC.